The rows below give T cell receptor beta chains drawn from one sample of a study of graft-versus-host responses after intestinal transplantation. The data were produced by immunoSEQ multiplex PCR, yet TCRdb's version contains in-frame clones alone and is incomplete. Here the sample spans 89,000 or so clones, around 80% being singletons. The antigens of these receptors remain unknown. The sample consisted of unstimulated CD4+ T cells sorted from spleen or lymph node cells, taken before intestinal transplant. All receptors come from a human donor who received an intestinal transplant. Each CDR3 is given with its conserved first and last residue. The D gene is left open where the match is weak. Part of the rows lack a size; the others show once, few, many or a class for expanded clones.

abundance | d_gene | j_gene | v_gene | CDR3nt | CDR3aa
. | TRBD2 | TRBJ2-3 | TRBV29-1 | TGCAGCGTTGAGGGATCCTCAGCGGGGGGGTTGGCAGATACGCAGTATTTT | CSVEGSSAGGLADTQYF
. | TRBD1 | TRBJ1-4 | TRBV4-1 | TGCGCCAGCAGCCCCTCAGGGGGCCGGGAAAAACTGTTTTTT | CASSPSGGREKLFF
few | TRBD2 | TRBJ2-3 | TRBV10-2 | TGCGCCAGCAGTGAGTTTCAGCGGGAGGGCCACGATACGCAGTATTTT | CASSEFQREGHDTQYF
. | TRBD1 | TRBJ1-1 | TRBV5-1 | TGCGCCAGCCTGCCGGGGACAGGGGGCACTGAAGCTTTCTTT | CASLPGTGGTEAFF
. | . | TRBJ1-2 | TRBV9 | TGTGCCAGCAGCGCCTTACCGACGGGCTATGGCTACACCTTC | CASSALPTGYGYTF
. | . | TRBJ1-1 | TRBV2 | TGTGCCAGTACCCTCGAGGTCCCTGAAGCTTTCTTT | CASTLEVPEAFF
. | . | TRBJ2-3 | TRBV5-1 | TGCGCCAGCAGCCCGTTGGGCCAACTTAGCACAGATACGCAGTATTTT | CASSPLGQLSTDTQYF
. | TRBD2 | TRBJ2-3 | TRBV7-8 | TGTGCCAGCGGGAGCGGGGGGATCACAGATACGCAGTATTTT | CASGSGGITDTQYF
. | TRBD1 | TRBJ1-2 | TRBV6-6 | TGTGCCAGCAGTAGAGACAGGGGGCGAACCCCGCAGACCTTC | CASSRDRGRTPQTF
. | TRBD1 | TRBJ2-6 | TRBV5-1 | TGCGCCAGCAGCTTGGGGCCCTCGGGACAGGGGAGTCCTGGGGCCAACGTCCTGACTTTC | CASSLGPSGQGSPGANVLTF
. | TRBD1 | TRBJ1-3 | TRBV18 | TGTGCCAGCTCACCACCGCAGGGGGCTGGAAACACCATATATTTT | CASSPPQGAGNTIYF
. | . | TRBJ2-7 | TRBV25-1 | TGTGCCAGCAGTGAATATCGGCAGGCGAGCTCCTACGAGCAGTACTTC | CASSEYRQASSYEQYF
. | . | TRBJ2-5 | TRBV6-5 | TGTGCCAGCAGCCTTCAGGGGGCCGGGAGGAAGACCCAGTACTTC | CASSLQGAGRKTQYF
few | . | TRBJ1-6 | TRBV6-1 | TGTGCCACCATCTGGGCCCTGCTGGATAATTCACCCCTCCACTTT | CATIWALLDNSPLHF
few | TRBD1 | TRBJ2-7 | TRBV15 | TGTGCCACTGGACAGGGGGCGGACGAGCAGTACTTC | CATGQGADEQYF
. | . | TRBJ2-2 | TRBV5-6 | TGTGCCAGCAGCTTGGTTACAGGGTTCACCGGGGAGCTGTTTTTT | CASSLVTGFTGELFF
. | . | TRBJ2-4 | TRBV28 | TGTGCCAGCAGTTTGGCGGGGGCAGCCAAAAACATTCAGTACTTC | CASSLAGAAKNIQYF
. | . | TRBJ2-7 | TRBV5-8 | TGTGCCAGCAGCACCCCCTTAGGGGCCCCCTACGAGCAGTACTTC | CASSTPLGAPYEQYF
. | TRBD2 | TRBJ2-3 | TRBV27 | TGTGCCAGCAGTTTAAGGCTAGCGGGCGCCCGAAATACGCAGTATTTT | CASSLRLAGARNTQYF
. | TRBD1 | TRBJ1-2 | TRBV28 | TGTGCCAGCAGCGGCACAGGGGGCAATAACTATGGCTACACCTTC | CASSGTGGNNYGYTF
once | . | TRBJ1-2 | TRBV5-1 | TGCGCCAGCAGCCACCGCACCGACAGTTCTAACGGCTACACCTTC | CASSHRTDSSNGYTF
. | TRBD2 | TRBJ2-3 | TRBV23-1 | TGCGCCAGCAGTCGGTCGGCGGGAGTGGCAGATACGCAGTATTTT | CASSRSAGVADTQYF
. | TRBD2 | TRBJ2-1 | TRBV11-2 | TGTGCCAGCAGCTTAGATCTAGTGGGAGGGCCCGATGAGCAGTTCTTC | CASSLDLVGGPDEQFF
. | . | TRBJ2-5 | TRBV18 | TGTGCCAGCTCACCATTAGGGAGTGAGACCCAGTACTTC | CASSPLGSETQYF
. | . | TRBJ2-2 | TRBV6-8 | TGTGCCAGCAGAGGTCCTAGATCCGGCACCGGGGAGCTGTTTTTT | CASRGPRSGTGELFF
. | . | TRBJ2-5 | TRBV9 | TGTGCCAGCAGCGTAGGGCCGAATCGTAATTACCAAGAGACCCAGTACTTC | CASSVGPNRNYQETQYF
. | TRBD1 | TRBJ2-1 | TRBV4-1 | TGCGCCAGCAGCCCGACAGGGGTCAATGAGCAGTTCTTC | CASSPTGVNEQFF
. | . | TRBJ2-4 | TRBV28 | TGTGCCAGCAGTTTAGGCGCAGCTCAGGGCATTCAGTACTTC | CASSLGAAQGIQYF
. | . | TRBJ2-7 | TRBV6-7 | TGTGCCAGCAGTTACTACAGGGGGGGGAGCGGGGCTTACGAGCAGTACTTC | CASSYYRGGSGAYEQYF
. | . | TRBJ2-6 | TRBV5-1 | TGCGCCTCCCACCCACAGAGCTCTGGGGCCAACGTCCTGACTTTC | CASHPQSSGANVLTF
. | TRBD1 | TRBJ1-2 | TRBV7-9 | TGTGCCAGCAGCTTTAAGGGACAGGCCATCTATGGCTACACCTTC | CASSFKGQAIYGYTF
once | . | TRBJ2-7 | TRBV27 | TGTGCCAGCAGTTTAGAGGGCCTCATTGGAGAGCAGTACTTC | CASSLEGLIGEQYF